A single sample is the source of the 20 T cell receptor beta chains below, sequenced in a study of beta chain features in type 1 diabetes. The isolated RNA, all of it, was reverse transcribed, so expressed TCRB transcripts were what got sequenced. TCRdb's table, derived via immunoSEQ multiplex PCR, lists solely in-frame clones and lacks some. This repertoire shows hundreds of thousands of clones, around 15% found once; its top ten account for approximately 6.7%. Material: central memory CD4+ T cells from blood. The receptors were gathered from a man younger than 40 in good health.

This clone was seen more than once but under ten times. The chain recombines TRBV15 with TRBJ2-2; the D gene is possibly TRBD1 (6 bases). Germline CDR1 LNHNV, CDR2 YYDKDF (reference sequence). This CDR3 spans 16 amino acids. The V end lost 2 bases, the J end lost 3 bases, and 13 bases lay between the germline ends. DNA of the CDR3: TGTGCCACCAGCAGACCACCCACAGGGTACACCGGGGAGCTGTTTTTT. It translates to CATSRPPTGYTGELFF. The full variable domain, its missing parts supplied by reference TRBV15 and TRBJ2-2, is DAMVIQNPRYQVTQFGKPVTLSCSQTLNHNVMYWYQQKSSQAPKLLFHYYDKDFNNEADTPDNFQSRRPNTSFCFLDIRSPGLGDTAMYLCATSRPPTGYTGELFFGEGSRLTVL.

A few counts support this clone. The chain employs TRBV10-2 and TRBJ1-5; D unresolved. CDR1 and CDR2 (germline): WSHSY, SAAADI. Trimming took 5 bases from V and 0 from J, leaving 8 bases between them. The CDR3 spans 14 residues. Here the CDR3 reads CASSSSASNQPQHF. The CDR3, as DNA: TGCGCCAGCAGTAGCTCAGCTAGCAATCAGCCCCAGCATTTT.

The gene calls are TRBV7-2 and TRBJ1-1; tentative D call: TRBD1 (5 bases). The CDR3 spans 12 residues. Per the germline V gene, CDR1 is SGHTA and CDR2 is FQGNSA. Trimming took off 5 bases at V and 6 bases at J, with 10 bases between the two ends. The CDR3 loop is CASSPGYPEAFF. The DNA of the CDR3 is TGTGCCAGCAGCCCAGGGTATCCTGAAGCTTTCTTT.

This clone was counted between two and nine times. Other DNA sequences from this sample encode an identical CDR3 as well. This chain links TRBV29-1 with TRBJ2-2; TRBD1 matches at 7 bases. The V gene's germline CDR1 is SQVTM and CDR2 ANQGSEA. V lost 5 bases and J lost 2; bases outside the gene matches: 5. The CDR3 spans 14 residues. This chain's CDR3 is CSVRQGGNTGELFF. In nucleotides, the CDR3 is TGCAGCGTTCGACAGGGTGGCAACACCGGGGAGCTGTTTTTT.

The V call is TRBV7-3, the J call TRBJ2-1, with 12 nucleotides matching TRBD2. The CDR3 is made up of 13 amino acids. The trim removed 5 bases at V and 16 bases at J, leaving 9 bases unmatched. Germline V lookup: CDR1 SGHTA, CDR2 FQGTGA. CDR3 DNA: TGTGCCAGCAGCGCAGCGACTAGCGGGAGCGCATTCTTC. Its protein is CASSAATSGSAFF.

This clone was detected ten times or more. CDR3 residues: CASSLGTQYEQYF. The DNA for the CDR3 is TGTGCCAGCAGCTTGGGGACCCAATACGAGCAGTACTTC. The V gene is TRBV7-9, the J gene TRBJ2-7; D may correspond to TRBD1 or TRBD2 (5 bases each). V lost 3 bases and J lost 4, with 10 bases in between. This CDR3 contains 13 residues. CDR1 and CDR2 from the germline V gene are SEHNR and FQNEAQ (reference sequence).

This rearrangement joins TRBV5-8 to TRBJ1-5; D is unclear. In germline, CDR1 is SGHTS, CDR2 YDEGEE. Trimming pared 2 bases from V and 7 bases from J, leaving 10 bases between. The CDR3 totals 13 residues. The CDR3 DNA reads TGTGCCAGCAGCTTCGGAGTCGGGCAGCCCCAGCATTTT. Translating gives CASSFGVGQPQHF.

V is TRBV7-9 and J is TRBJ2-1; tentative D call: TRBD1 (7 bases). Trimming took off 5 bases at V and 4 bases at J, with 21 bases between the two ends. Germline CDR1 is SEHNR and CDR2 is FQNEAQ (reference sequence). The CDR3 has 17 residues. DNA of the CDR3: TGTGCCAGCAGCCCTACCGGCTCAGGGGGACTTTACAATGAGCAGTTCTTC. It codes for CASSPTGSGGLYNEQFF. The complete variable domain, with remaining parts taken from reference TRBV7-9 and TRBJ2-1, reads DTGVSQNPRHKITKRGQNVTFRCDPISEHNRLYWYRQTLGQGPEFLTYFQNEAQLEKSRLLSDRFSAERPKGSFSTLEIQRTEQGDSAMYLCASSPTGSGGLYNEQFFGPGTRLTVL.

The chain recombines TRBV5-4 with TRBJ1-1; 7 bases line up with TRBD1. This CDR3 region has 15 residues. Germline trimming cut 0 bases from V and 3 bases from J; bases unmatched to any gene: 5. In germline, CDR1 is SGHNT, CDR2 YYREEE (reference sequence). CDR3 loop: CASSLGLRGHTEAFF. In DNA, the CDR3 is TGTGCCAGCAGCTTGGGGCTGAGGGGGCACACTGAAGCTTTCTTT.

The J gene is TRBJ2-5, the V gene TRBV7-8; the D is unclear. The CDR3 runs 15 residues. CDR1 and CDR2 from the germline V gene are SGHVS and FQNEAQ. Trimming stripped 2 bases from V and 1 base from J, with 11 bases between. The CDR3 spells CASSLSVTLQETQYF. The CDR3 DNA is TGTGCCAGCAGCTTAAGCGTGACCCTCCAAGAGACCCAGTACTTC.

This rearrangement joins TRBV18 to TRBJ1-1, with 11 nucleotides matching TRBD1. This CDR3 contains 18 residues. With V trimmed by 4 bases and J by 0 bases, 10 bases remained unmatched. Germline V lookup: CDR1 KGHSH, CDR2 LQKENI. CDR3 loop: CASSLRSGQGGMNTEAFF. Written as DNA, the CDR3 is TGTGCCAGCTCACTACGATCGGGACAGGGGGGCATGAACACTGAAGCTTTCTTT.

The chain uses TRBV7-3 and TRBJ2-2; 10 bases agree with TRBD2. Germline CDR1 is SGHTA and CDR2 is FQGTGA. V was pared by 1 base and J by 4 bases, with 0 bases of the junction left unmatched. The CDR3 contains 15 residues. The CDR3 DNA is TGTGCCAGCAGCTTAATAGCGGGGGGCACCGGGGAGCTGTTTTTT. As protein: CASSLIAGGTGELFF.

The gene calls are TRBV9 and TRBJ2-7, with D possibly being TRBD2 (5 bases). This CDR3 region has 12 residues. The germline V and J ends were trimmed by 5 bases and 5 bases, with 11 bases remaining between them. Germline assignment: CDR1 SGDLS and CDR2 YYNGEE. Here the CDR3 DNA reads TGTGCCAGCAGGAGGGTGAGTCACGAGCAGTACTTC. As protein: CASRRVSHEQYF.

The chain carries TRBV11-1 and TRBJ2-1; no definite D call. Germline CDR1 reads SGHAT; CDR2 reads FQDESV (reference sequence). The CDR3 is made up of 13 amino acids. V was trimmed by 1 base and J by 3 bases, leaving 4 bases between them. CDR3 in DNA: TGTGCCAGCAGCTTAGGGGGCTACAATGAGCAGTTCTTC. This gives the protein CASSLGGYNEQFF.

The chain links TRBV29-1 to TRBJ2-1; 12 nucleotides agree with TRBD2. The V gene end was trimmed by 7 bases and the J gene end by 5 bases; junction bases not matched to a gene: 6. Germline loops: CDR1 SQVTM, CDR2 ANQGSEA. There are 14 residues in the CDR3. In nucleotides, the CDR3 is TGCAGCGCTGCGACTAGCGGGGGTAACAATGAGCAGTTCTTC. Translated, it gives CSAATSGGNNEQFF.

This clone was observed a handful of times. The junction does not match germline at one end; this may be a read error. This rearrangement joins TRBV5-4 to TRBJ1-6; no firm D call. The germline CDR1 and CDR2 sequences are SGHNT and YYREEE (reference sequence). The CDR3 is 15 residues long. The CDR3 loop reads CASSQGSGVNSPLHF. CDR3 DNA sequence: TGCGCCAGCAGCCAAGGATCCGGGGTAAATTCACCCCTCCACTTT.

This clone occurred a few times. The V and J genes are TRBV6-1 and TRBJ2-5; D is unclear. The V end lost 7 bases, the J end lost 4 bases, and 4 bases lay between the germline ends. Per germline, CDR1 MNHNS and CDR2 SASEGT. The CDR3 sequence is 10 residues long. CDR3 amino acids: CASMGETQYF. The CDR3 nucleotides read TGTGCCAGCATGGGAGAGACCCAGTACTTC.

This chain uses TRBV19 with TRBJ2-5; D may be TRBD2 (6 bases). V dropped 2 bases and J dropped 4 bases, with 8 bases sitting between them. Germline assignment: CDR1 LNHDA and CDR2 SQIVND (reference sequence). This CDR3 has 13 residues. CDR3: CASSIRRGETQYF. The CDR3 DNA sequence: TGTGCCAGTAGTATAAGGAGGGGAGAGACCCAGTACTTC.

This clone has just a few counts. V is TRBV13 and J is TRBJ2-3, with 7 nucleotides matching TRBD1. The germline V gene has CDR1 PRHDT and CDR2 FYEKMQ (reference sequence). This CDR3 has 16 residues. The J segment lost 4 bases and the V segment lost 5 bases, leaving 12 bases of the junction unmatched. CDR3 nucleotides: TGTGCCAGCAGCCCGCGACAGGGATCGATGCCAGATACGCAGTATTTT. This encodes CASSPRQGSMPDTQYF.

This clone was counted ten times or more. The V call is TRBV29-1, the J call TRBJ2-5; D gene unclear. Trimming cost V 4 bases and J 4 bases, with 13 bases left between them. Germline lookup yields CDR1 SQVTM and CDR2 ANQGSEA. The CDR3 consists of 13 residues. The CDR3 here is CSVAPSALETQYF. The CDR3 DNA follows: TGCAGCGTTGCCCCCAGCGCACTAGAGACCCAGTACTTC. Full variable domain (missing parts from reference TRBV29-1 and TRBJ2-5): SAVISQKPSRDICQRGTSLTIQCQVDSQVTMMFWYRQQPGQSLTLIATANQGSEATYESGFVIDKFPISRPNLTFSTLTVSNMSPEDSSIYLCSVAPSALETQYFGPGTRLLVL.